The entry below gives a single T cell receptor beta chain sequence along with its context. The CDR3 extends over 14 amino acids. Germline lookup yields CDR1 SGHRS and CDR2 YFSETQ. J gave up 4 bases and V 4 bases, and 4 bases lay outside the gene matches. The source of the sample is a study of T-cell memory formation after mild COVID-19. TCRdb reprocessed the 5' RACE reads with MiXCR, giving one entry per CDR3 protein. The sample contains 190,000 or so distinct CDR3 sequences, approximately 30% of which appear only once. The J gene is TRBJ2-3, the V gene TRBV5-1; 9 positions agree with TRBD1. The specimen was PBMCs or a T cell subset sorted from them (not recorded which). This clonotype was sampled from an adult woman who had mild COVID-19 (a few samples of this study predate the infection). Cell type and time point are not known. The CDR3 here is CASSTDRGADTQYF. The CDR3 DNA reads as TGCGCCAGCAGCACGGACAGGGGCGCAGATACGCAGTATTTT.